This TCR beta chain was recovered during a study of control samples from healthy donors and cancer patients. In this sample, this clone turned up a few times. J gave up 1 base and V 4 bases, and 4 bases lay outside the gene matches. The CDR3 is 15 residues long. Looked up from germline, CDR1 is LNHDA and CDR2 is SQIVND (reference sequence). Sequencing was performed with immunoSEQ multiplex PCR; in TCRdb, only in-frame clones are kept and a portion is missing. The sample holds about 53,000 clones, roughly 90% seen once. The sequence was collected from a man between 60 and 75 years old with head and neck cancer. The chain links TRBV19 to TRBJ1-5, with 7 bases lining up with TRBD1. Sample: PBMCs. The CDR3 sequence: CASSTGTASNQPQHF. CDR3 sequence (DNA): TGTGCCAGTAGTACCGGGACAGCCAGCAATCAGCCCCAGCATTTT.